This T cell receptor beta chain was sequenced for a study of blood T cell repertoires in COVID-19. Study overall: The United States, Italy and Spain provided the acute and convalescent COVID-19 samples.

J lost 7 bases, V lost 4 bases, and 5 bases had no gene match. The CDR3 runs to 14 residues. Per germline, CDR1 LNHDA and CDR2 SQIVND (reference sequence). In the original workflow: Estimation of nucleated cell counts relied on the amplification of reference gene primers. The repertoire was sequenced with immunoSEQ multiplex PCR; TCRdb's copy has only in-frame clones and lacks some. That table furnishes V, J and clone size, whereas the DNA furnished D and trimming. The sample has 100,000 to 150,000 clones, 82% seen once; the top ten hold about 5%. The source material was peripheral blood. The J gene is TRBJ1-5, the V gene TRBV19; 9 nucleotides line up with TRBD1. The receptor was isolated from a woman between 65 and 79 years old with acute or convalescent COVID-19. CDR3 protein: CASSTTGGAQPQHF. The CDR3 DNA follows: TGTGCCAGTAGTACTACAGGGGGCGCACAGCCCCAGCATTTT.